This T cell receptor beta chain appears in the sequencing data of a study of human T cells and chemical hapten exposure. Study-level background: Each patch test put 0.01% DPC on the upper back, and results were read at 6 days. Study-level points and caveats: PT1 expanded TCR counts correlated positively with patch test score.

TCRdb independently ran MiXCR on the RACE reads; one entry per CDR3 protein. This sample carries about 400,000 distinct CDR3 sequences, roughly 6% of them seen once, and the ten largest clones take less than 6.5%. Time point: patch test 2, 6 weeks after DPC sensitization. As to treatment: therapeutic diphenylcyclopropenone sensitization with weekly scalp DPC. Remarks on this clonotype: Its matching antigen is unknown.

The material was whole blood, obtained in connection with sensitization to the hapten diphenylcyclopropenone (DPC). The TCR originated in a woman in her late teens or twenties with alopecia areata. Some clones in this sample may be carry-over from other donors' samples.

The CDR3 spells CASSQEGNRGTYNEQFF. As DNA, the CDR3 is TGTGCCAGCAGCCAAGAGGGGAACAGGGGCACCTACAATGAGCAGTTCTTC. The J gene is TRBJ2-1, the V gene TRBV4-2; 7 bases align to TRBD1. Germline V lookup: CDR1 LGHNA, CDR2 YNFKEQ. This CDR3 is 17 amino acids long. J was trimmed by 2 bases and V by 0 bases; bases with no gene match: 7.